This T cell receptor (beta chain) was recorded in a study of blood T cell repertoires in COVID-19. Study background: Samples taken during acute and convalescent COVID-19 were collected in the United States, Italy and Spain.

Method: immunoSEQ multiplex PCR; TCRdb's copy keeps in-frame clones and lacks some. Of some 410,000 clones listed, roughly 90% are singletons. CDR3 length: 12 amino acids. Germline-derived CDR1 and CDR2 are GTSNPN and SVGIG (reference sequence). The V end was cut by 4 bases, the J end by 0 bases, with 6 bases between. Material: PBMCs or T cells enriched from blood (not recorded which). This chain links TRBV30 with TRBJ1-2; possibly TRBD1 for D (5 bases). The TCR sequence derives from a woman in her twenties or thirties with acute COVID-19. The CDR3 DNA follows: TGTGCCTGGAAACAGGCTAACTATGGCTACACCTTC. Translating it yields CAWKQANYGYTF.